These T cell receptor beta chains were read from a single sample in a study of metastatic and nonmetastatic thyroid tumors. TCRdb re-processed the PCR reads through MiXCR. The sample lists over 50,000 clones, roughly 29% occurring once. Specimen: blood. Receptors originate from a female donor with papillary thyroid cancer or a benign thyroid nodule (not recorded which). Some clones in this sample may be carry-over from other donors' samples. Both conserved end residues are part of each CDR3. Each record gives: J gene, D gene, V gene, clone size, CDR3 protein, CDR3 DNA. A D gene is named only where the DNA matches it firmly. Size is stated for part of the rows, as once, few or many counts, or as a class when the clone is expanded.

j_call: TRBJ2-5; d_call: TRBD1; v_call: TRBV12-3/TRBV12-4; clone_size: few; cdr3_aa: CASSPGTGKETQYF; cdr3_nt: TGTGCCAGCAGTCCCGGGACAGGGAAAGAGACCCAGTACTTC
j_call: TRBJ1-1; d_call: TRBD1; v_call: TRBV4-1; clone_size: -; cdr3_aa: CASSRSSDRGLWAFF; cdr3_nt: TGCGCCAGCAGCCGATCCTCGGACAGGGGGTTGTGGGCTTTCTTT
j_call: TRBJ2-1; d_call: TRBD1; v_call: TRBV20-1; clone_size: -; cdr3_aa: CSARGQASSYNEQFF; cdr3_nt: TGCAGTGCGAGAGGACAGGCCAGCTCCTACAATGAGCAGTTCTTC
j_call: TRBJ2-1; d_call: -; v_call: TRBV7-2; clone_size: many; cdr3_aa: CASSPGHRGLVFF; cdr3_nt: TGTGCCAGCAGCCCGGGACATCGAGGGCTTGTGTTCTTC
j_call: TRBJ2-7; d_call: TRBD1; v_call: TRBV6-1; clone_size: few; cdr3_aa: CASSLGQGGYEQYF; cdr3_nt: TGTGCCAGCAGCCTTGGACAGGGGGGATACGAGCAGTACTTC
j_call: TRBJ2-1; d_call: TRBD2; v_call: TRBV7-2; clone_size: many; cdr3_aa: CASSLLRGWNEQFF; cdr3_nt: TGTGCCAGCAGCTTATTGCGGGGGTGGAATGAGCAGTTCTTC
j_call: TRBJ2-7; d_call: TRBD2; v_call: TRBV28; clone_size: -; cdr3_aa: CASSPTSGGAHEQYF; cdr3_nt: TGTGCCAGCAGCCCAACTAGCGGGGGGGCGCACGAGCAGTACTTC
j_call: TRBJ1-2; d_call: -; v_call: TRBV11-2; clone_size: few; cdr3_aa: CASSPGTYGYTF; cdr3_nt: TGTGCCAGCAGCCCAGGGACATATGGCTACACCTTC
j_call: TRBJ2-6; d_call: -; v_call: TRBV27; clone_size: few; cdr3_aa: CASRRGTFSGANVLTF; cdr3_nt: TGTGCCAGCAGACGGGGGACCTTCTCTGGGGCCAACGTCCTGACTTTC
j_call: TRBJ2-5; d_call: -; v_call: TRBV28; clone_size: few; cdr3_aa: CASRSTRETQYF; cdr3_nt: TGTGCCAGCAGGTCAACCCGGGAGACCCAGTACTTC
j_call: TRBJ2-7; d_call: -; v_call: TRBV27; clone_size: -; cdr3_aa: CASSLPGEDEQYF; cdr3_nt: TGTGCCAGCAGTTTACCAGGGGAGGACGAGCAGTACTTC
j_call: TRBJ1-6; d_call: TRBD1; v_call: TRBV6-5; clone_size: medium-sized; cdr3_aa: CASNPPGTGDAFNSPLHF; cdr3_nt: TGTGCCAGCAACCCCCCCGGGACAGGGGACGCCTTTAATTCACCCCTCCACTTT
j_call: TRBJ2-1; d_call: -; v_call: TRBV12-3/TRBV12-4; clone_size: many; cdr3_aa: CASSLRRYNEQFF; cdr3_nt: TGTGCCAGCAGTCTCCGTAGGTACAATGAGCAGTTCTTC
j_call: TRBJ1-2; d_call: TRBD1; v_call: TRBV12-3/TRBV12-4; clone_size: -; cdr3_aa: CASSPGQVDGYTF; cdr3_nt: TGTGCCAGCAGTCCGGGACAGGTCGATGGCTACACCTTC
j_call: TRBJ1-1; d_call: -; v_call: TRBV27; clone_size: many; cdr3_aa: CASSLRSWGALNTEAFF; cdr3_nt: TGTGCCAGCAGTTTACGATCTTGGGGGGCCCTGAACACTGAAGCTTTCTTT
j_call: TRBJ1-1; d_call: -; v_call: TRBV27; clone_size: -; cdr3_aa: CASSFQLNHAEAFF; cdr3_nt: TGTGCCAGCAGTTTTCAGTTAAATCACGCTGAAGCTTTCTTT
j_call: TRBJ2-7; d_call: -; v_call: TRBV20-1; clone_size: many; cdr3_aa: CSATDFVRVDEQYF; cdr3_nt: TGCAGTGCCACCGATTTTGTTCGGGTGGACGAGCAGTACTTC
j_call: TRBJ2-3; d_call: -; v_call: TRBV20-1; clone_size: -; cdr3_aa: CSAGGTDTQYF; cdr3_nt: TGCAGTGCGGGAGGCACAGATACGCAGTATTTT
j_call: TRBJ1-2; d_call: -; v_call: TRBV3-1; clone_size: -; cdr3_aa: CASSQDRAGYTF; cdr3_nt: TGTGCCAGCAGCCAAGACAGGGCTGGCTACACCTTC
j_call: TRBJ1-2; d_call: -; v_call: TRBV28; clone_size: few; cdr3_aa: CASRQGYYGYTF; cdr3_nt: TGTGCCAGCAGACAGGGATACTATGGCTACACCTTC
j_call: TRBJ2-2; d_call: -; v_call: TRBV3-1; clone_size: -; cdr3_aa: CASSQESHTGELFF; cdr3_nt: TGTGCCAGCAGCCAAGAGAGCCATACCGGGGAGCTGTTTTTT
j_call: TRBJ2-1; d_call: TRBD2; v_call: TRBV9; clone_size: once; cdr3_aa: CASSYGLAGNNEQFF; cdr3_nt: TGTGCCAGCAGCTATGGACTAGCGGGAAACAATGAGCAGTTCTTC
j_call: TRBJ1-1; d_call: -; v_call: TRBV20-1; clone_size: -; cdr3_aa: CSARSTADTEAFF; cdr3_nt: TGCAGTGCTAGATCTACGGCGGACACTGAAGCTTTCTTT
j_call: TRBJ2-1; d_call: TRBD2; v_call: TRBV20-1; clone_size: -; cdr3_aa: CSASTSGRRTYNEQFF; cdr3_nt: TGCAGTGCTTCCACTAGCGGTAGGAGGACCTACAATGAGCAGTTCTTC
j_call: TRBJ1-1; d_call: TRBD1; v_call: TRBV14; clone_size: many; cdr3_aa: CASSQEGRDSLMNTEAFF; cdr3_nt: TGTGCCAGCAGCCAAGAAGGCCGGGACAGCCTCATGAACACTGAAGCTTTCTTT
j_call: TRBJ1-1; d_call: TRBD1; v_call: TRBV7-2; clone_size: many; cdr3_aa: CASSPRYRGNTEAFF; cdr3_nt: TGTGCCAGCAGCCCTAGATACAGGGGGAACACTGAAGCTTTCTTT
j_call: TRBJ1-3; d_call: -; v_call: TRBV3-1; clone_size: once; cdr3_aa: CASSQDPDSYSGNTIYF; cdr3_nt: TGTGCCAGCAGCCAAGACCCAGACTCCTACTCTGGAAACACCATATATTTT
j_call: TRBJ2-5; d_call: -; v_call: TRBV25-1; clone_size: few; cdr3_aa: CASSAGETQYF; cdr3_nt: TGTGCCAGCAGTGCGGGAGAGACCCAGTACTTC
j_call: TRBJ1-3; d_call: TRBD1; v_call: TRBV19; clone_size: -; cdr3_aa: CASSFRDRFVSNTIYF; cdr3_nt: TGTGCCAGTAGTTTCCGGGACAGGTTCGTCTCGAACACCATATATTTT
j_call: TRBJ2-3; d_call: -; v_call: TRBV11-2; clone_size: -; cdr3_aa: CASSLDGGSTDTQYF; cdr3_nt: TGTGCCAGCAGCTTAGACGGCGGAAGCACAGATACGCAGTATTTT
j_call: TRBJ1-4; d_call: TRBD1; v_call: TRBV4-1; clone_size: -; cdr3_aa: CASSQGVGTGGEKLFF; cdr3_nt: TGCGCCAGCAGCCAAGGGGTTGGGACAGGGGGTGAAAAACTGTTTTTT
j_call: TRBJ2-2; d_call: TRBD2; v_call: TRBV30; clone_size: -; cdr3_aa: CAWSGGRDTGELFF; cdr3_nt: TGTGCCTGGAGTGGTGGGAGGGACACCGGGGAGCTGTTTTTT
j_call: TRBJ2-1; d_call: -; v_call: TRBV7-2; clone_size: few; cdr3_aa: CASSSRIADHEQFF; cdr3_nt: TGTGCCAGCAGTTCGAGAATAGCGGACCATGAGCAGTTCTTC
j_call: TRBJ2-2; d_call: -; v_call: TRBV19; clone_size: once; cdr3_aa: CASSIGWKLARYTGELFF; cdr3_nt: TGTGCCAGTAGTATAGGATGGAAACTAGCAAGGTACACCGGGGAGCTGTTTTTT
j_call: TRBJ2-7; d_call: -; v_call: TRBV6-1; clone_size: few; cdr3_aa: CASSPGTQVYEQYF; cdr3_nt: TGTGCCAGCAGCCCCGGGACCCAAGTATACGAGCAGTACTTC
j_call: TRBJ1-6; d_call: -; v_call: TRBV24-1; clone_size: -; cdr3_aa: CATSDSDNSPLHF; cdr3_nt: TGTGCCACCAGTGATTCGGACAATTCACCCCTCCACTTT
j_call: TRBJ1-2; d_call: -; v_call: TRBV9; clone_size: many; cdr3_aa: CASSPSGPRDYGYTF; cdr3_nt: TGTGCCAGCAGCCCTAGCGGCCCGAGAGACTATGGCTACACCTTC
j_call: TRBJ1-2; d_call: -; v_call: TRBV16; clone_size: few; cdr3_aa: CASSPPYVDGYTF; cdr3_nt: TGTGCCAGCAGCCCGCCCTACGTTGACGGCTACACCTTC
j_call: TRBJ1-3; d_call: TRBD1; v_call: TRBV5-1; clone_size: -; cdr3_aa: CASSLVGTVFGNTIYF; cdr3_nt: TGCGCCAGCAGCTTGGTCGGGACAGTTTTTGGAAACACCATATATTTT
j_call: TRBJ1-6; d_call: -; v_call: TRBV27; clone_size: few; cdr3_aa: CASSFREGVAPLHF; cdr3_nt: TGTGCCAGCAGTTTCAGGGAAGGGGTGGCACCCCTCCACTTT
j_call: TRBJ2-1; d_call: -; v_call: TRBV27; clone_size: few; cdr3_aa: CASSPQGGGSNEQFF; cdr3_nt: TGTGCCAGCAGTCCCCAGGGTGGTGGAAGCAATGAGCAGTTCTTC
j_call: TRBJ2-1; d_call: -; v_call: TRBV9; clone_size: -; cdr3_aa: CASSVGVGRSYNEQFF; cdr3_nt: TGTGCCAGCAGCGTAGGGGTCGGCCGCTCCTACAATGAGCAGTTCTTC
j_call: TRBJ1-2; d_call: -; v_call: TRBV9; clone_size: -; cdr3_aa: CASSEGGGNYGYTF; cdr3_nt: TGTGCCAGCAGTGAAGGGGGGGGCAACTATGGCTACACCTTC
j_call: TRBJ1-5; d_call: TRBD1; v_call: TRBV27; clone_size: few; cdr3_aa: CASSYGQGNQPQHF; cdr3_nt: TGTGCCAGCAGTTACGGACAGGGCAATCAGCCCCAGCATTTT